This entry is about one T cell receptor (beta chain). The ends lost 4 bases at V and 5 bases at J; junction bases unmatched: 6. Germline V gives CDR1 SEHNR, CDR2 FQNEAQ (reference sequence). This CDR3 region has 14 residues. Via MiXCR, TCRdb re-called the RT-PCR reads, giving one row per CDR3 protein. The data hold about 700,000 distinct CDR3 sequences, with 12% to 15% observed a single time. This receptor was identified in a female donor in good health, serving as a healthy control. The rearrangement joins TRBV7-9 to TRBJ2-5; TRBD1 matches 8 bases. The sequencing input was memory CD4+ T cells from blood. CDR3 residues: CASSSGGREETQYF. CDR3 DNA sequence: TGTGCCAGCAGCTCAGGGGGCAGAGAGGAGACCCAGTACTTC.